These 12 T cell receptor beta chains came from one sample sequenced in a study of T cells in Graves' hyperthyroidism and ophthalmopathy. TCR beta CDR3 sequences were amplified from RNA transcripts. Primed by the HTBI set, a first-round RT-PCR was run on the TCR CDR3. One entry per CDR3 protein results from TCRdb running MiXCR on the multiplex PCR reads. This table has approximately 570,000 distinct CDR3 sequences, around 20% appearing once. Sequencing was performed on blood. The receptor source for this set is a man aged 40-50 years with Graves' ophthalmopathy.

This clonotype was found many times. The chain couples TRBV2 to TRBJ1-2; TRBD1 matches at 7 bases. The germline gives CDR1 SNHLY, CDR2 FYNNEI. The CDR3 is 18 residues long. Losses at the gene ends were 7 bases for V and 4 bases for J; bases not matched to a gene: 21. CDR3 DNA: TGTGCCAGCATGGAGGGGCGAGGAGGGGGCGCCGCCGGCTATGGCTACACCTTC. It encodes CASMEGRGGGAAGYGYTF.

This rearrangement joins TRBV24-1 to TRBJ2-4; TRBD2 agrees at 10 bases. The CDR3 extends over 14 amino acids. Germline loops: CDR1 KGHDR, CDR2 SFDVKD. The ends lost 10 bases at V and 1 base at J; junction bases unmatched: 3. The CDR3 bases are TGTGCCACTGAAGCGGGAGGGGCCAAAAACATTCAGTACTTC. This encodes CATEAGGAKNIQYF.

Remarks on this clonotype: A much larger clone is a single base away; this may be a read error. CDR3 bases: TGTGCCAGCAGGTTGACAGGGCAAGAGACCCAGTACTTC. It translates to CASRLTGQETQYF. This chain uses TRBV12-3 or TRBV12-4 with TRBJ2-5, with 7 bases identical to TRBD1. Trimming at V came to 6 bases and at J to 2 bases, leaving 3 bases not matched to a gene. The CDR3 is made up of 13 amino acids.

V usage is TRBV20-1 and J usage is TRBJ2-4; 8 nucleotides agree with TRBD2. The CDR3 totals 15 residues. The trim removed 4 bases at V and 0 bases at J, leaving 5 bases unmatched. Germline assignment: CDR1 DFQATT and CDR2 SNEGSKA (reference sequence). The CDR3, as DNA: TGCAGTGCTATCATTAGCGGGATAGCCAAAAACATTCAGTACTTC. Translation gives CSAIISGIAKNIQYF.

CDR3 nucleotides: TGTGCCAGCAGCTTAGATGGGGGGTCCGGGGAGCTGTTTTTT. Amino acid sequence: CASSLDGGSGELFF. The rearrangement joins TRBV7-3 to TRBJ2-2; possibly TRBD2 for D (6 bases). The germline V gene has CDR1 SGHTA and CDR2 FQGTGA. V dropped 2 bases and J dropped 6 bases, with 10 bases sitting between them. This CDR3 spans 14 amino acids.

This clonotype occurred many times. The genes are TRBV3-1 and TRBJ1-1; D may be TRBD1 (5 bases). The CDR3 runs 15 residues. The germline V gene has CDR1 LGHDT and CDR2 YNNKEL (reference sequence). Trimming pared 4 bases from V and 1 base from J, leaving 13 bases between. The CDR3 sequence: CASSPGTPPNTEAFF. CDR3 sequence (DNA): TGTGCCAGCAGCCCCGGGACCCCGCCGAACACTGAAGCTTTCTTT.

This clonotype occurred a few times. The chain has TRBV20-1 and TRBJ2-7; 10 bases are shared with TRBD1. V lost 6 bases to trimming and J lost 2 bases; unmatched junction nucleotides: 7. CDR1 and CDR2 (germline): DFQATT, SNEGSKA (reference sequence). The CDR3 covers 14 residues. CDR3 amino acids: CSAIGDRGPYEQYF. The CDR3 nucleotides read TGCAGTGCCATAGGGGACAGGGGACCCTACGAGCAGTACTTC.

This chain links TRBV10-3 with TRBJ2-3; the D gene is possibly TRBD2 (5 bases). V lost 10 bases to trimming and J lost 1 base, with 27 bases between them. Germline V gene lookup returns CDR1 ENHRY and CDR2 SYGVKD. This CDR3 contains 18 residues. The CDR3 region has the DNA TGTGCCACCACCCCGGGCGCCGGACGACTAAGGGGCACAGATACGCAGTATTTT. This encodes CATTPGAGRLRGTDTQYF.

This clonotype has only a few counts. The rearrangement joins TRBV9 to TRBJ2-7, with D possibly being TRBD1 (6 bases). The germline gives CDR1 SGDLS, CDR2 YYNGEE. The length of the CDR3 is 14 residues. V was shortened by 1 base and J by 0 bases, with 8 bases between the two germline ends. The CDR3 region has the DNA TGTGCCAGCAGCGTACAAGGGGGCTCCTACGAGCAGTACTTC. Translating gives CASSVQGGSYEQYF.

This sequence joins TRBV3-1 and TRBJ2-3; D unclear. The CDR3 consists of 15 residues. V dropped 1 base and J dropped 3 bases, with 11 bases sitting between them. Germline loops: CDR1 LGHDT, CDR2 YNNKEL (reference sequence). The CDR3 here is CASSQGLPWTDTQYF. The CDR3 region has the DNA TGTGCCAGCAGCCAAGGGCTACCATGGACAGATACGCAGTATTTT.

This clonotype was picked up many times. The chain links TRBV28 to TRBJ2-3; D possibly corresponds to TRBD2 (7 bases). CDR1 and CDR2 from the germline V gene are MDHEN and SYDVKM. CDR3 length: 16 residues. Trimming took 4 bases from V and 2 from J, leaving 16 bases between them. CDR3 nucleotides: TGTGCCAGCAGTTCCATGGGGGGGGCCCACACAGATACGCAGTATTTT. Its translation: CASSSMGGAHTDTQYF.

This clonotype was seen only a few times. V is TRBV2 and J is TRBJ1-2; D is ambiguous. The length of the CDR3 is 13 residues. V was shortened by 2 bases and J by 6 bases, with 10 bases between the two germline ends. The germline V gene encodes CDR1 SNHLY and CDR2 FYNNEI. CDR3 DNA sequence: TGTGCCAGCAGTGAACTTTGGGAGAATGGCTACACCTTC. Translated: CASSELWENGYTF.